These 30 T cell receptor beta chains were all obtained from the same sample, sequenced in a study of T-cell reconstitution after alpha-beta-depleted transplantation in children. The authors prepared the TCRbeta library with unique molecular identifiers. TCRdb passed the PCR reads through MiXCR, listing each CDR3 protein once. The sample has 85,000 to 120,000 distinct CDR3 sequences; around 7.8% are singletons. The sequencing used PBMCs, collected before TCRalphabeta/CD19-depleted stem cell transplant. The receptors here all came from a boy aged 2 to 9 with acute lymphoblastic leukemia, due to receive a stem cell transplant.

This clonotype was detected a few times. J is TRBJ2-7 and V is TRBV29-1; 10 positions agree with TRBD2. The V segment lost 2 bases and the J segment 7 bases; nucleotides outside the gene matches: 11. CDR1 and CDR2 from the germline V gene are SQVTM and ANQGSEA. This CDR3 is built from 15 residues. The CDR3 DNA sequence: TGCAGCGTTGAATTACGGGCTAGCGGGGGACGAGAGCAGTACTTC. As protein: CSVELRASGGREQYF.

This clonotype was counted at least ten times. This chain links TRBV20-1 with TRBJ2-6; D remains unclear. From germline, CDR1 is DFQATT and CDR2 SNEGSKA (reference sequence). The CDR3 runs to 14 residues. The germline V and J ends were trimmed by 3 bases and 0 bases, with 6 bases remaining between them. Here the CDR3 reads CSASFLSGANVLTF. In DNA, the CDR3 is TGCAGTGCTAGTTTTCTCTCTGGGGCCAACGTCCTGACTTTC.

This clonotype has ten or more counts. This sequence joins TRBV28 and TRBJ2-3, with D possibly called TRBD1 or TRBD2 (5 bases each). Germline V lookup: CDR1 MDHEN, CDR2 SYDVKM. V was pared by 4 bases and J by 4 bases, with 12 bases between. This CDR3 has 14 amino acids. Written as DNA, the CDR3 is TGTGCCAGCAGTTATCCCGGGGCGGCAGATACGCAGTATTTT. Residues: CASSYPGAADTQYF.

This clonotype was recorded many times. This chain connects TRBV5-5 to TRBJ2-7; D not certain. From germline, CDR1 is SGHKS and CDR2 YYEKEE (reference sequence). The CDR3 runs 12 residues. The V end lost 4 bases, the J end lost 7 bases, and 12 bases lay between the germline ends. The CDR3 bases are TGTGCCAGCAGCGCCGATATCCGGGAGCAGTACTTC. It yields the protein CASSADIREQYF.

This clonotype appeared many times. The chain couples TRBV4-2 to TRBJ2-3, with TRBD2 identical over 10 bases. The CDR3 has 16 amino acids. The V gene end was trimmed by 1 base and the J gene end by 2 bases; junction bases not matched to a gene: 3. The germline CDR1 and CDR2 sequences are LGHNA and YNFKEQ. In nucleotides, the CDR3 is TGTGCCAGCAGCCAAGCTAGCGGGGGAACCACAGATACGCAGTATTTT. Its protein is CASSQASGGTTDTQYF.

At least ten counts were recorded for this clonotype. The chain combines TRBV11-2 with TRBJ2-7; no firm D call. The CDR3 is made up of 14 amino acids. CDR1 SGHAT and CDR2 FQNNGV come from the germline V gene. The V end lost 6 bases, the J end lost 0 bases, and 12 bases lay between the germline ends. CDR3 residues: CASSLYSSSYEQYF. The CDR3 region has the DNA TGTGCCAGCAGTCTTTACTCGAGCTCCTACGAGCAGTACTTC.

V and J are TRBV4-1 and TRBJ1-2, with D perhaps TRBD1 (5 bases). Between the trimmed V and J ends, which lost 6 bases and 2 bases, there was a span of 16 bases. Germline V lookup: CDR1 MGHRA, CDR2 YSYEKL. The CDR3 has 15 amino acids. CDR3 sequence: CASSPAGDLNYGYTF. In DNA form, the CDR3 reads TGCGCCAGCAGTCCCGCCGGGGACCTGAACTATGGCTACACCTTC.

Only a few counts were recorded for this clonotype. This rearrangement joins TRBV19 to TRBJ2-3, with D hard to call. CDR3 length equals 13 residues. The germline gives CDR1 LNHDA, CDR2 SQIVND (reference sequence). Trimming took 3 bases from V and 1 from J, leaving 5 bases between them. CDR3 DNA sequence: TGTGCCAGTAGTATTCGTGGCACAGATACGCAGTATTTT. This translates into CASSIRGTDTQYF.

This clonotype was seen many times. The rearrangement joins TRBV12-3 or TRBV12-4 to TRBJ1-1, with TRBD1 matching over 11 bases. V shed 6 bases and J 3 bases; nucleotides not matched to a gene: 3. The CDR3 loop spans 14 amino acids. The CDR3: CASRGTGGYTEAFF. In DNA form, the CDR3 reads TGTGCCAGCAGAGGGACAGGGGGGTACACTGAAGCTTTCTTT.

This clonotype was observed many times. The J gene is TRBJ2-3, the V gene TRBV20-1, with no clear D. V was trimmed by 0 bases and J by 6 bases, leaving 13 bases between them. The CDR3 is 14 amino acids. Germline-derived CDR1 and CDR2 are DFQATT and SNEGSKA (reference sequence). CDR3 sequence (DNA): TGCAGTGCTAGAGATGTGAAGGGTGGGGATACGCAGTATTTT. It is translated as CSARDVKGGDTQYF.

The chain recombines TRBV20-1 with TRBJ1-2; D unclear. There are 13 residues in the CDR3. CDR1 and CDR2 from the germline V gene are DFQATT and SNEGSKA (reference sequence). V lost 1 base and J lost 4, with 10 bases in between. The CDR3 DNA sequence: TGCAGTGCTAGAGTTCAGATCGGCTATGGCTACACCTTC. Protein product: CSARVQIGYGYTF.

This clonotype is medium-sized in the sample. The chain carries TRBV27 and TRBJ2-7; the D call may be TRBD1 or TRBD2 (5 bases each). This CDR3 has 15 amino acids. In germline, CDR1 is MNHEY, CDR2 SMNVEV (reference sequence). Trimming removed 4 bases from V and 5 bases from J, with 18 bases in between. The CDR3 region has the DNA TGTGCCAGCAGTTCAGGGAGCTCCGCCCCCGACGAGCAGTACTTC. Amino acids: CASSSGSSAPDEQYF.

This clonotype came up a few times. This sequence joins TRBV27 and TRBJ2-7, with D maybe TRBD1 (6 bases). CDR3 length: 15 amino acids. Trimming left V 3 bases short and J 2 bases short, with 14 bases between. CDR1 MNHEY and CDR2 SMNVEV come from the germline V gene (reference sequence). CDR3 in DNA: TGTGCCAGCAGTTTTGGGGGCGCGCCCCCCTACGAGCAGTACTTC. The encoded protein is CASSFGGAPPYEQYF.

Ten or more counts support this clonotype. This chain links TRBV5-1 with TRBJ2-3, with 15 bases aligning to TRBD2. Germline V gene lookup returns CDR1 SGHRS and CDR2 YFSETQ. The CDR3 runs to 18 residues. Trimming removed 2 bases from V and 2 bases from J; junction bases left unmatched: 6. Written as DNA, the CDR3 is TGCGCCAGCAGCTTCCCGGGACTAGCGGGGGGTACCACAGATACGCAGTATTTT. As protein: CASSFPGLAGGTTDTQYF.

This clonotype has at least ten counts. CDR3 loop: CASSLASGPVETQYF. CDR3 DNA sequence: TGTGCCAGCAGTTTAGCGTCCGGACCGGTGGAGACCCAGTACTTC. The chain is built from TRBV12-3 or TRBV12-4 and TRBJ2-5; unclear D gene. The CDR3 contains 15 residues. V was clipped by 0 bases and J by 5 bases, with 13 bases between them.

This clonotype was found many times. The rearrangement joins TRBV20-1 to TRBJ2-7; TRBD1 matches at 8 bases. This CDR3 comprises 15 residues. Germline CDR1 DFQATT, CDR2 SNEGSKA (reference sequence). The V gene end was trimmed by 3 bases and the J gene end by 2 bases; junction bases not matched to a gene: 9. CDR3 coding DNA: TGCAGTGCTAGTTTAGGCGACAGGGGCGCCTACGAGCAGTACTTC. It encodes CSASLGDRGAYEQYF.

V usage is TRBV5-1 and J usage is TRBJ2-7; TRBD1 aligns across 9 bases. The CDR3 extends over 17 amino acids. V gave up 1 base and J gave up 0 bases; unmatched junction bases: 8. Germline lookup yields CDR1 SGHRS and CDR2 YFSETQ. The CDR3: CASSLSLTGGPSYEQYF. CDR3 nucleotides: TGCGCCAGCAGCTTGTCGCTAACAGGGGGCCCCTCCTACGAGCAGTACTTC.

A word on this clonotype: Mismatch with germline at one junction end may stem from a read error. This chain uses TRBV7-7 with TRBJ2-5; D gene uncertain. CDR1 is SSHAT and CDR2 is FNYEAQ in the germline V gene (reference sequence). This CDR3 has 14 amino acids. The CDR3 DNA sequence: TGTGCTAGCAGCACACCGGACCCACAAGAGACCCAGTACTTC. Its protein is CASSTPDPQETQYF.

In its sample, this clonotype was seen many times. The chain uses TRBV7-9 and TRBJ2-2; 9 nucleotides line up with TRBD2. This CDR3 has 14 amino acids. Germline V gene data show CDR1 as SEHNR and CDR2 as FQNEAQ (reference sequence). The CDR3 coding sequence is TGTGCATTAGCGGGGGCCTCGAACACCGGGGAGCTGTTTTTT. Residues: CALAGASNTGELFF.

This clonotype turned up a few times. This chain uses TRBV20-1 with TRBJ2-3; 13 bases are a match to TRBD2. CDR3 length equals 15 residues. Germline trimming cut 4 bases from V and 10 bases from J; bases unmatched to any gene: 11. CDR1 is DFQATT, CDR2 SNEGSKA, per germline (reference sequence). The CDR3 loop is CSATPTSGGRAAQYF. CDR3 DNA sequence: TGCAGTGCTACTCCGACTAGCGGGGGGCGTGCCGCGCAGTATTTT.

The chain couples TRBV5-6 to TRBJ2-7, with no clear D. Trimming shortened V by 1 base and J by 3 bases, and 8 bases separated the two germline ends. This CDR3 is 13 amino acids long. Germline V gene data show CDR1 as SGHDT and CDR2 as YYEEEE. The CDR3: CASSLSQRYEQYF. The CDR3 DNA sequence: TGTGCCAGCAGCTTGAGTCAGCGCTACGAGCAGTACTTC.

This clonotype was counted a few times. The rearrangement joins TRBV11-2 to TRBJ2-3; possibly TRBD2 for D (6 bases). Germline V gene sequence: CDR1 SGHAT, CDR2 FQNNGV. V lost 5 bases and J 4 bases, leaving 19 bases between the germline ends. The length of the CDR3 is 16 residues. The CDR3 spells CASSPGTLVVADTQYF. DNA of the CDR3: TGTGCCAGCAGCCCCGGGACTCTTGTCGTCGCAGATACGCAGTATTTT.

This clonotype was seen at least ten times. This chain connects TRBV25-1 to TRBJ2-2; D is unresolved. V lost 5 bases and J 6 bases, leaving 4 bases between the germline ends. CDR3 length equals 11 residues. Germline lookup yields CDR1 MGHDK and CDR2 SYGVNS. The CDR3 DNA follows: TGTGCCAGCAGTTGGGCCGGGGAGCTGTTTTTT. Amino acid sequence: CASSWAGELFF.

This clonotype was counted at least ten times. The CDR3 is CATGLPGHHDGYTF. The CDR3 coding sequence is TGTGCCACCGGCTTACCGGGACATCACGACGGCTACACCTTC. The rearrangement uses TRBV24-1 and TRBJ1-2; a weak D match, TRBD1 (6 bases). Trimming removed 9 bases from V and 8 bases from J, with 21 bases in between. Per the germline V gene, CDR1 is KGHDR and CDR2 is SFDVKD. CDR3 size: 14 residues.

The V gene is TRBV6-6, the J gene TRBJ1-2; no clear D. The CDR3 is 12 amino acids. CDR1 is MNHNY, CDR2 SVGAGI, per germline (reference sequence). V shed 8 bases and J shed 8 bases, with 15 bases lying between them. CDR3 nucleotide sequence: TGTGCCAGCCAAGTCCAGGTTAACGGCTACACCTTC. Its protein product is CASQVQVNGYTF.

This clonotype showed up many times. The chain carries TRBV4-3 and TRBJ1-1; 9 bases line up with TRBD1. The germline V gene has CDR1 LGHNA and CDR2 YSLEER. V shed 0 bases and J 6 bases; nucleotides not matched to a gene: 5. The CDR3 contains 15 residues. CDR3 nucleotide sequence: TGCGCCAGCAGCCAAGATCAGGGACAGGGCTCTGAAGCTTTCTTT. Amino acids: CASSQDQGQGSEAFF.

This clonotype has ten or more counts. The rearrangement joins TRBV5-1 to TRBJ2-2; 7 bases are a match to TRBD1. The ends lost 4 bases at V and 5 bases at J; junction bases unmatched: 8. The CDR3 runs 15 residues. The germline V gene encodes CDR1 SGHRS and CDR2 YFSETQ. This CDR3 reads CASSERTGETGELFF. In DNA form, the CDR3 reads TGCGCCAGCAGCGAGCGTACAGGGGAAACCGGGGAGCTGTTTTTT.

The genes are TRBV6-5 and TRBJ1-4, with 9 bases that match TRBD1. V dropped 6 bases and J dropped 5; count of bases not matched to a gene: 7. Germline values: CDR1 MNHEY, CDR2 SVGAGI. CDR3 length: 15 residues. The chain's CDR3 is CASSRLGTGNEKLFF. The DNA of the CDR3 is TGTGCCAGCAGCCGCCTCGGGACAGGGAATGAAAAACTGTTTTTT.

This clonotype was detected ten times or more. The V gene is TRBV7-2, the J gene TRBJ2-3, with 11 nucleotides matching TRBD2. Germline values: CDR1 SGHTA, CDR2 FQGNSA. The ends lost 4 bases at V and 5 bases at J; junction bases unmatched: 8. The CDR3 is 16 residues long. The CDR3 is CASSSYLGLAGDTQYF. CDR3 DNA: TGTGCCAGCAGCTCCTACCTCGGACTAGCGGGAGATACGCAGTATTTT.

In this sample, this clonotype turned up many times. The chain joins TRBV7-3 to TRBJ2-1, with 11 bases identical to TRBD1. V lost 2 bases and J lost 6; bases outside the gene matches: 0. The CDR3 spans 14 residues. Germline CDR1 SGHTA, CDR2 FQGTGA. The CDR3 loop is CASSLGTGGNEQFF. For the CDR3, the DNA is TGTGCCAGCAGCTTAGGGACAGGGGGCAATGAGCAGTTCTTC. The entire variable domain, with the rest obtained from reference TRBV7-3 and TRBJ2-1, is as follows: GAGVSQTPSNKVTEKGKYVELRCDPISGHTALYWYRQSLGQGPEFLIYFQGTGAADDSGLPNDRFFAVRPEGSVSTLKIQRTERGDSAVYLCASSLGTGGNEQFFGPGTRLTVL.